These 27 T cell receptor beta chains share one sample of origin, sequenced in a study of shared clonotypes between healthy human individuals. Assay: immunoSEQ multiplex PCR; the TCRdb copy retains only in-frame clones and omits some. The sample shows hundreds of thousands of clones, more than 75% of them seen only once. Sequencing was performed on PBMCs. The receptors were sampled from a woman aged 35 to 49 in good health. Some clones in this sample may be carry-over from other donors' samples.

The CDR3 is CAISPGGANYGYTF. CDR3 in DNA: TGTGCCATCTCCCCCGGGGGTGCTAACTATGGCTACACCTTC. This chain links TRBV28 with TRBJ1-2; D perhaps matches TRBD1 (5 bases). V was shortened by 10 bases and J by 0 bases, with 15 bases between the two germline ends. The CDR3 contains 14 residues. Germline loops: CDR1 MDHEN, CDR2 SYDVKM.

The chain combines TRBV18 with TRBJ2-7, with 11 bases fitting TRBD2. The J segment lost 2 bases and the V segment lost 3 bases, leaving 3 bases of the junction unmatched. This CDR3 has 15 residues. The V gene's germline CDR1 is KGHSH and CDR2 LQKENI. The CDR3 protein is CASSPTSGETYEQYF. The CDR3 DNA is TGTGCCAGCTCACCGACTAGCGGGGAGACCTACGAGCAGTACTTC.

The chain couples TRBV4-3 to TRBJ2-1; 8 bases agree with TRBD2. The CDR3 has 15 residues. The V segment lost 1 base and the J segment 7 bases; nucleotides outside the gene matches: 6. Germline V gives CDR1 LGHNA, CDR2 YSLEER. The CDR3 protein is CASSQAGTRTNEQFF. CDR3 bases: TGCGCCAGCAGCCAAGCGGGGACTAGGACTAATGAGCAGTTCTTC.

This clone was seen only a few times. The CDR3: CASSRDRVTDTQYF. Written as DNA, the CDR3 is TGTGCCAGCAGTAGGGACAGGGTCACAGATACGCAGTATTTT. The chain has TRBV27 and TRBJ2-3; 9 nucleotides line up with TRBD1. Germline trimming cut 5 bases from V and 2 bases from J; bases unmatched to any gene: 2. Per germline, CDR1 MNHEY and CDR2 SMNVEV (reference sequence). This CDR3 is built from 14 residues.

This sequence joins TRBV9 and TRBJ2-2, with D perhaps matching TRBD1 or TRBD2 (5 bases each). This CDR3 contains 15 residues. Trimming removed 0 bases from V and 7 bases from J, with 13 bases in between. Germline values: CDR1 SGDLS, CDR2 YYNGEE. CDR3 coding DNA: TGTGCCAGCAGCGTAGGGGGGAGAGGTCACGGGGAGCTGTTTTTT. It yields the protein CASSVGGRGHGELFF.

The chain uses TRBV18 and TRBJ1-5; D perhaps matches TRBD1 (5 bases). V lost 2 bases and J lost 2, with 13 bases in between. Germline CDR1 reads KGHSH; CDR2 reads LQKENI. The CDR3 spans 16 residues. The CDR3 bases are TGTGCCAGCTCACCAGTTGGCGGGGCGGGCAATCAGCCCCAGCATTTT. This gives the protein CASSPVGGAGNQPQHF.

This CDR3 is CASSYSMYQPQHF. Here the CDR3 DNA reads TGTGCCAGCAGTTACTCGATGTATCAGCCCCAGCATTTT. The rearrangement uses TRBV6-6 and TRBJ1-5, with D uncertain. Trimming took 0 bases from V and 5 from J, leaving 5 bases between them. The CDR3 extends over 13 amino acids. The germline CDR1 and CDR2 sequences are MNHNY and SVGAGI (reference sequence).

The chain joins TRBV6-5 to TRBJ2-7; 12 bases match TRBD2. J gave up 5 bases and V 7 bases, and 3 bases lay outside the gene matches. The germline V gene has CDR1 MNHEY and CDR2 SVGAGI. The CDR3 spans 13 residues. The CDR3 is CASTLAGGNEQYF. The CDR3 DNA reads TGTGCCAGCACCCTAGCGGGAGGGAACGAGCAGTACTTC.

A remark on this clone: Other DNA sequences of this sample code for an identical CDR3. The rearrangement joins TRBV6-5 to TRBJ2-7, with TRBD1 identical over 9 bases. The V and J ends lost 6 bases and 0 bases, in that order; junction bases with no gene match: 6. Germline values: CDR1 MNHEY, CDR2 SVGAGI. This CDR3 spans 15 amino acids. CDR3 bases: TGTGCCAGCAGCTCGGACAGGGGACTCTCCTACGAGCAGTACTTC. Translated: CASSSDRGLSYEQYF.

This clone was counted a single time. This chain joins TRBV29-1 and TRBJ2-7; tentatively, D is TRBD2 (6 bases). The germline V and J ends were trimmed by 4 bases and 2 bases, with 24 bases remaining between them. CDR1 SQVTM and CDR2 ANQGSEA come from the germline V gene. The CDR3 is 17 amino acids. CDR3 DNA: TGCAGCGTTGCCAAAGGGTCGGACTATTCCTCAACCTACGAGCAGTACTTC. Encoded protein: CSVAKGSDYSSTYEQYF.

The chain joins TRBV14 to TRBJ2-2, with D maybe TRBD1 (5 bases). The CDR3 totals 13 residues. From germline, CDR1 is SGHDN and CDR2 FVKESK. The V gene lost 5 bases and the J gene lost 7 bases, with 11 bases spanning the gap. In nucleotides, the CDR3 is TGTGCCAGCAGCGACAGAGTAGTCGGGGAGCTGTTTTTT. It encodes CASSDRVVGELFF.

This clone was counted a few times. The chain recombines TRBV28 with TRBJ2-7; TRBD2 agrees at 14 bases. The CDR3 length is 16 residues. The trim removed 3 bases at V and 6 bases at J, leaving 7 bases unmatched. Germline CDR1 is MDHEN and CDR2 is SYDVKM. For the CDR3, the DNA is TGTGCCAGCAGTTTGGGACTAGCGGGAGAATTGGTCGAGCAGTACTTC. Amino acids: CASSLGLAGELVEQYF.

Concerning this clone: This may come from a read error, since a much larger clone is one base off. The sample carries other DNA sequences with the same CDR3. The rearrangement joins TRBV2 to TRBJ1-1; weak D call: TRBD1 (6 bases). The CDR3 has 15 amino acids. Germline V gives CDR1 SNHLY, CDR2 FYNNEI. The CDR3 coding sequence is TGTGCCAGCAGTGAAAGTGGACAGCCGAACACTGAAGCTTTCTTC. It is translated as CASSESGQPNTEAFF.

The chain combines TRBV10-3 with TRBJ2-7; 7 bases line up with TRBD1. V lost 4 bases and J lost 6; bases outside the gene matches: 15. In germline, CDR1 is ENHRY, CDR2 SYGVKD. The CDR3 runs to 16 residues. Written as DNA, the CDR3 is TGTGCCATCAGTGTTGAGACAGGGTACGTTATGGGCGAGCAGTACTTC. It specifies CAISVETGYVMGEQYF.

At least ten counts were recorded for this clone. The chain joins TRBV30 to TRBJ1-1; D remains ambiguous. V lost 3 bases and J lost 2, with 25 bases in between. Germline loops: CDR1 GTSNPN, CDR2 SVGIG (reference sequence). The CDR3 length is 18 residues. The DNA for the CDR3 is TGTGCCTGGAGGCTGTATAGAGGTATCCCACCAACTAACACTGAAGCTTTCTTT. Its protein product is CAWRLYRGIPPTNTEAFF.

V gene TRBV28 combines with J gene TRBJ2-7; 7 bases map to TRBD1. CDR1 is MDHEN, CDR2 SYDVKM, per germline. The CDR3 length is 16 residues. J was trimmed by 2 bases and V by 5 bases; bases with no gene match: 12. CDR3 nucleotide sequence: TGTGCCAGCAGTGCCACGAGGACAGGTCCGACCTACGAGCAGTACTTC. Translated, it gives CASSATRTGPTYEQYF.

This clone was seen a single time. CDR3 region: CASRGVKCTEAFF. The CDR3 region has the DNA TGCGCCAGCAGAGGGGTAAAGTGCACTGAAGCTTTCTTT. V and J are TRBV23-1 and TRBJ1-1; TRBD1 is a possible D gene (5 bases). TRBV23-1 is an open reading frame whose function is uncertain. Trimming shortened V by 6 bases and J by 4 bases, and 12 bases separated the two germline ends. The CDR3 covers 13 residues.

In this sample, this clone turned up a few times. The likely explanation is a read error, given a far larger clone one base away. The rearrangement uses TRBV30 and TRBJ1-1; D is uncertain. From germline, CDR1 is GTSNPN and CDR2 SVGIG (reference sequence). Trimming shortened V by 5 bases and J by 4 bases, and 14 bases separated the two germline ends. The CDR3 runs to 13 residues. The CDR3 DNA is TGTGCCTGGGAGGGAAACATGAGCACTGAAGCTTTCTTT. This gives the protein CAWEGNMSTEAFF.

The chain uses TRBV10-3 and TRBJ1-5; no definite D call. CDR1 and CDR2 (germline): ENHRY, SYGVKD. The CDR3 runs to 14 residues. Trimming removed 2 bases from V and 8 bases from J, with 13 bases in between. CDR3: CAISERSGKEPQHF. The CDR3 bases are TGTGCCATCAGTGAGAGATCGGGGAAGGAGCCCCAGCATTTT.

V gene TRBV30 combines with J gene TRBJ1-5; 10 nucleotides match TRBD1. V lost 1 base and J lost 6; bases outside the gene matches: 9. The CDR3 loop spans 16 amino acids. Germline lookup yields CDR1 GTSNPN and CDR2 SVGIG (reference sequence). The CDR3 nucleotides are TGTGCCTGGAGTGGAGGACAGGGGGTGGCTATTCAGCCCCAGCATTTT. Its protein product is CAWSGGQGVAIQPQHF.

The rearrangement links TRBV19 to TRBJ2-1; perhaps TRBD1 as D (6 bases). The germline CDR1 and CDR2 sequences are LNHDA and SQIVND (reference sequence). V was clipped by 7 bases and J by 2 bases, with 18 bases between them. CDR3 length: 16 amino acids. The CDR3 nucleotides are TGTGCCAGTACGTATTCAGGGGAACTAACCTACAATGAGCAGTTCTTC. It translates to CASTYSGELTYNEQFF.

The CDR3 loop reads CASSLGPGGITSGANVLTF. CDR3 sequence (DNA): TGTGCCAGCAGCTTGGGGCCAGGGGGGATCACCTCTGGGGCCAACGTCCTGACTTTC. The chain links TRBV5-4 to TRBJ2-6; D perhaps matches TRBD1 (7 bases). Deletions cut 0 bases from V and 0 bases from J, with 16 bases between. The germline V gene has CDR1 SGHNT and CDR2 YYREEE (reference sequence). The CDR3 is 19 residues long.

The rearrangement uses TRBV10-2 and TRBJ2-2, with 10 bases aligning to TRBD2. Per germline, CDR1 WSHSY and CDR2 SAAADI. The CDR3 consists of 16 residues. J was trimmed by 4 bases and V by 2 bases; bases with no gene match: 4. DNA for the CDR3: TGCGCCAGCAGTGAGAGCGGGAGGGCTCGCACCGGGGAGCTGTTTTTT. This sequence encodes CASSESGRARTGELFF.

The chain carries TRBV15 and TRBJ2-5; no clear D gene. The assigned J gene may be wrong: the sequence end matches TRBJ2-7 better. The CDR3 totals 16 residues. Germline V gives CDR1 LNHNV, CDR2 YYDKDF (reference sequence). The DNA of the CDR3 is TGTGCCACCAGCAGAGTGCCTAGGGCAGGATACTACGAGCAGTACTTC. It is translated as CATSRVPRAGYYEQYF.

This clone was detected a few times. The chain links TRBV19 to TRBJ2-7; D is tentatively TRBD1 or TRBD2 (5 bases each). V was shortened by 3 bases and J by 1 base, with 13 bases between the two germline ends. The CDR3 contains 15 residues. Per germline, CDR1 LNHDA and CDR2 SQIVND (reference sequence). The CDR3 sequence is CASSIDRGGSYEQYF. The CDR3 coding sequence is TGTGCCAGTAGTATTGACAGAGGAGGATCCTACGAGCAGTACTTC.

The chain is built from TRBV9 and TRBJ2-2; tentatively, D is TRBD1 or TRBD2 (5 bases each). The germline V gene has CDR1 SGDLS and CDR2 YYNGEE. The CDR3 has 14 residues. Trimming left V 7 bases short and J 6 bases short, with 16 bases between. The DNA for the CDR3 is TGTGCCAGCTCCCCAGCCGGGGCCCCCGGGGAGCTGTTTTTT. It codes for CASSPAGAPGELFF.

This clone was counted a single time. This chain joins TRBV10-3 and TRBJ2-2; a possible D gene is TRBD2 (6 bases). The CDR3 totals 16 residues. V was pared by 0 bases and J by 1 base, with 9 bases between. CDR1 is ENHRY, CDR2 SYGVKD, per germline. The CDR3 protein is CAISESGRRNTGELFF. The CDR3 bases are TGTGCCATCAGTGAGTCGGGGAGGCGGAACACCGGGGAGCTGTTTTTT.